These 23 T cell receptor beta chains were sequenced from one sample in a study of T cells after somatic rescue of genetic block. TCRdb's copy holds only in-frame clones and misses some; the assay was immunoSEQ multiplex PCR. In the table there are 110,000 or so clones, 75% to 95% of which are singletons. Material for sequencing was peripheral blood mononuclear cells (PBMCs). The receptors stem from a woman aged 18 to 35.

V gene TRBV15 combines with J gene TRBJ1-3; no firm D call. CDR1 and CDR2 (germline): LNHNV, YYDKDF (reference sequence). The CDR3 length is 13 residues. Trimming pared 3 bases from V and 8 bases from J, leaving 11 bases between. The CDR3 bases are TGTGCCACCAGCAGGCCCACCGTAGACACCATATATTTT. Protein product: CATSRPTVDTIYF.

This clone is a singleton in its sample. The J gene is TRBJ2-1, the V gene TRBV7-2, with 12 bases identical to TRBD2. The CDR3 contains 16 residues. The V gene's germline CDR1 is SGHTA and CDR2 FQGNSA. J lost 10 bases, V lost 6 bases, and 13 bases had no gene match. The DNA for the CDR3 is TGTGCCAGCAGACCGGCTAGCGGGGGGGCCTATTTCGAGCAGTTCTTC. It specifies CASRPASGGAYFEQFF.

The chain couples TRBV27 to TRBJ2-5, with 9 bases lining up with TRBD2. Trimming took 5 bases from V and 4 from J; bases not matched to a gene: 5. The CDR3 runs 14 residues. Germline V lookup: CDR1 MNHEY, CDR2 SMNVEV (reference sequence). Here the CDR3 DNA reads TGTGCCAGCAGTAAGCGGGGGGCCGGAGAGACCCAGTACTTC. It yields the protein CASSKRGAGETQYF.

The rearrangement links TRBV11-2 to TRBJ2-7; the match to TRBD1 covers 10 bases. Germline assignment: CDR1 SGHAT and CDR2 FQNNGV. The V and J ends lost 2 bases and 4 bases, in that order; junction bases with no gene match: 5. This CDR3 is built from 15 residues. The DNA for the CDR3 is TGTGCCAGCAGCTTAACGACAGGGGGCAATTACGAGCAGTACTTC. This encodes CASSLTTGGNYEQYF.

The chain has TRBV6-1 and TRBJ2-1; the D gene could be TRBD1 or TRBD2 (5 bases each). The CDR3 length is 13 residues. Germline assignment: CDR1 MNHNS and CDR2 SASEGT. Trimming cost V 0 bases and J 12 bases, with 12 bases left between them. The CDR3 spells CASSEAIGAGQFF. The CDR3 nucleotides are TGTGCCAGCAGTGAAGCAATCGGGGCTGGGCAGTTCTTC.

The chain has TRBV27 and TRBJ1-2; TRBD1 agrees at 7 bases. This CDR3 contains 14 residues. V shed 5 bases and J 1 base; nucleotides not matched to a gene: 4. Looked up from germline, CDR1 is MNHEY and CDR2 is SMNVEV (reference sequence). For the CDR3, the DNA is TGTGCCAGCAGTACCGGGACAGATAACTATGGCTACACCTTC. It codes for CASSTGTDNYGYTF.

The chain combines TRBV14 with TRBJ2-7, with TRBD1 matching 9 bases. The V and J ends lost 3 bases and 3 bases, in that order; junction bases with no gene match: 6. The CDR3 spans 15 residues. Germline CDR1 reads SGHDN; CDR2 reads FVKESK. CDR3 protein: CASSQRGQGFYEQYF. CDR3 coding DNA: TGTGCCAGCAGCCAGAGGGGACAGGGCTTCTACGAGCAGTACTTC.

V gene TRBV4-2 combines with J gene TRBJ2-1; D may be TRBD1 (5 bases). This CDR3 spans 15 amino acids. The germline CDR1 and CDR2 sequences are LGHNA and YNFKEQ. Between the trimmed V and J ends, which lost 3 bases and 1 base, there was a span of 10 bases. Written as DNA, the CDR3 is TGTGCCAGCAGCCAGGAAAAGGGGTCCTACAATGAGCAGTTCTTC. Encoded protein: CASSQEKGSYNEQFF.

In its sample, this clone was seen once. This chain links TRBV6-5 with TRBJ1-1; D is undetermined. V lost 6 bases and J lost 1, with 9 bases in between. Germline V gives CDR1 MNHEY, CDR2 SVGAGI. The CDR3 is 13 amino acids. CDR3 nucleotides: TGTGCCAGCAGCAAACTTAGGAACACTGAAGCTTTCTTT. As protein: CASSKLRNTEAFF.

This sequence joins TRBV19 and TRBJ1-6, with TRBD1 identical over 8 bases. This CDR3 is 15 amino acids long. The junction had 9 bases not matched to a gene; V was cut back by 6 bases and J by 8 bases. Germline V lookup: CDR1 LNHDA, CDR2 SQIVND (reference sequence). CDR3 residues: CASSPGQGPYSPLHF. The DNA for the CDR3 is TGTGCCAGTAGCCCCGGACAGGGACCTTATTCACCCCTCCACTTT.

This clone occurred once. The chain has TRBV4-2 and TRBJ2-5, with D perhaps TRBD2 (6 bases). There are 15 residues in the CDR3. Germline values: CDR1 LGHNA, CDR2 YNFKEQ. V lost 0 bases to trimming and J lost 7 bases, with 15 bases between them. In DNA form, the CDR3 reads TGTGCCAGCAGCCAAGATGAGGCAACTAGCTGGACCCAGTACTTC. Its translation: CASSQDEATSWTQYF.

The J gene is TRBJ2-5, the V gene TRBV7-3; D may correspond to TRBD1 or TRBD2 (6 bases each). The V and J ends lost 1 base and 5 bases respectively, with 11 bases between them. Per germline, CDR1 SGHTA and CDR2 FQGTGA. CDR3 length: 14 residues. The CDR3 DNA sequence: TGTGCCAGCAGCTTAATCGGGGGCGAGGAGACCCAGTACTTC. It translates to CASSLIGGEETQYF.

The chain links TRBV4-3 to TRBJ2-1; D is ambiguous. The CDR3 covers 13 residues. V was trimmed by 1 base and J by 7 bases, leaving 8 bases between them. The germline gives CDR1 LGHNA, CDR2 YSLEER. The CDR3 bases are TGCGCCAGCAGCCAAGGGATCGGAAATGAGCAGTTCTTC. Translation gives CASSQGIGNEQFF.

The chain links TRBV5-1 to TRBJ2-3; 7 nucleotides match TRBD2. CDR3 length equals 15 residues. V shed 4 bases and J 6 bases; nucleotides not matched to a gene: 11. Germline V gene sequence: CDR1 SGHRS, CDR2 YFSETQ. The CDR3 nucleotides read TGCGCCAGCAGCCCCGGGACTACCTCCCCGGATACGCAGTATTTT. Its protein is CASSPGTTSPDTQYF.

The V and J genes are TRBV7-2 and TRBJ2-5; D is perhaps TRBD2 (6 bases). The CDR3 extends over 13 amino acids. Germline V lookup: CDR1 SGHTA, CDR2 FQGNSA. V was cut by 2 bases and J by 4 bases, with 8 bases left in between. In DNA, the CDR3 is TGTGCCAGCAGCTTACGGAGGGGAGAGACCCAGTACTTC. Its translation: CASSLRRGETQYF.

The chain carries TRBV18 and TRBJ1-1, with 7 nucleotides matching TRBD1. The junction had 13 bases not matched to a gene; V was cut back by 3 bases and J by 0 bases. CDR1 is KGHSH, CDR2 LQKENI, per germline. The CDR3 has 18 residues. The CDR3 protein is CASSPFGQAQPMNTEAFF. The DNA of the CDR3 is TGTGCCAGCTCACCTTTCGGACAGGCGCAGCCCATGAACACTGAAGCTTTCTTT.

V and J are TRBV13 and TRBJ1-6, with 7 positions matching TRBD1. The CDR3 is made up of 16 amino acids. Germline assignment: CDR1 PRHDT and CDR2 FYEKMQ (reference sequence). Unmatched junction bases numbered 10, after V lost 5 bases and J lost 6 bases. CDR3: CASSPNPGQFNSPLHF. CDR3 in DNA: TGTGCCAGCAGCCCTAACCCGGGACAGTTTAATTCACCCCTCCACTTT.

The J gene is TRBJ1-1, the V gene TRBV6-1; 9 nucleotides match TRBD1. Per germline, CDR1 MNHNS and CDR2 SASEGT. The ends lost 6 bases at V and 5 bases at J; junction bases unmatched: 4. The CDR3 has 13 amino acids. The CDR3 DNA follows: TGTGCCAGCAGGAGGACAGGGGAAACTGAAGCTTTCTTT. Amino acids: CASRRTGETEAFF.

This clone was counted a few times. CDR3 coding DNA: TGTGCCAGCAGTGAGGGAGTCGGACAGAAAGCTTTCTTT. This gives the protein CASSEGVGQKAFF. J is TRBJ1-1 and V is TRBV2; D perhaps matches TRBD1 (6 bases). The CDR3 contains 13 residues. Trimming left V 3 bases short and J 9 bases short, with 14 bases between. Germline V gene data show CDR1 as SNHLY and CDR2 as FYNNEI.

The chain uses TRBV5-1 and TRBJ2-3, with a possible D match to TRBD2 (5 bases). This CDR3 spans 14 amino acids. The V end lost 4 bases, the J end lost 5 bases, and 14 bases lay between the germline ends. Germline assignment: CDR1 SGHRS and CDR2 YFSETQ. The CDR3, as DNA: TGCGCCAGCAGCATGACAAGGGCGGGAGATACGCAGTATTTT. This gives the protein CASSMTRAGDTQYF.

Only a few counts were recorded for this clone. The CDR3 coding sequence is TGTGCCACCAGCAGAGATCCGGGAAGCTCTGGAAACACCATATATTTT. Amino acid sequence: CATSRDPGSSGNTIYF. This chain links TRBV15 with TRBJ1-3; no clear D. V lost 0 bases, J lost 0 bases, and 9 bases lay in between. This CDR3 comprises 16 residues. Germline values: CDR1 LNHNV, CDR2 YYDKDF (reference sequence).

The gene calls are TRBV6-1 and TRBJ1-5; 8 bases match TRBD1. CDR3 length equals 14 residues. Germline CDR1 reads MNHNS; CDR2 reads SASEGT. Trimming removed 4 bases from V and 6 bases from J; junction bases left unmatched: 5. This CDR3 reads CASSARGQPQPQHF. CDR3 DNA: TGTGCCAGCAGTGCCAGGGGGCAACCTCAGCCCCAGCATTTT.

Comments on this clone: The sample holds other DNA sequences that translate to the same CDR3. The rearrangement uses TRBV9 and TRBJ2-7; either TRBD1 or TRBD2 may fit D (5 bases each). The germline CDR1 and CDR2 sequences are SGDLS and YYNGEE. V lost 0 bases and J lost 0, with 7 bases in between. The CDR3 totals 14 residues. This CDR3 reads CASSVGGSSYEQYF. The CDR3 DNA follows: TGTGCCAGCAGCGTAGGGGGGTCCTCCTACGAGCAGTACTTC.